One sample yielded the 4 T cell receptor beta chains listed below, sequenced in a study of CD8+CD57+ T cells in acquired aplastic anemia. Using genomic DNA as the template, TCR beta VDJ and CDR3 profiling was carried out. MiXCR was run by TCRdb on the reads, yielding one entry per CDR3 protein. There are roughly 63,000 distinct CDR3 sequences in the sample; around half occur only once, and about 8% lies in the top ten. Input material: sorted CD4+, CD8+, or CD8+CD57+ T cells (not recorded which) from PBMCs. The receptor set was obtained from a human donor in good health, serving as a control.

J is TRBJ1-5 and V is TRBV20-1; tentative D call: TRBD1 (5 bases). From germline, CDR1 is DFQATT and CDR2 SNEGSKA (reference sequence). V was clipped by 4 bases and J by 0 bases, with 13 bases between them. The CDR3 consists of 15 residues. CDR3 sequence: CSATKTEDSNQPQHF. Here the CDR3 DNA reads TGCAGTGCTACCAAGACAGAAGATAGCAATCAGCCCCAGCATTTT.

There are many counts of this clonotype. The genes are TRBV9 and TRBJ1-2, with TRBD1 matching 10 bases. Germline lookup yields CDR1 SGDLS and CDR2 YYNGEE. V shed 3 bases, J shed 4 bases, and the junction held 3 bases outside the gene matches. This CDR3 has 14 amino acids. CDR3 DNA: TGTGCCAGCAGCGCCCGGACAGGGGGCTATGGCTACACCTTC. Amino acid sequence: CASSARTGGYGYTF.

In its sample, this clonotype was seen many times. J is TRBJ1-1 and V is TRBV12-3 or TRBV12-4, with a tentative D call TRBD1 (5 bases). V dropped 8 bases and J dropped 8 bases, with 6 bases sitting between them. The CDR3 length is 9 residues. The DNA for the CDR3 is TGTGCCAGCGGGACGGAAGCTTTCTTT. Residues: CASGTEAFF.

This clonotype came up many times. This chain connects TRBV11-2 to TRBJ1-6, with no clear D. Germline V lookup: CDR1 SGHAT, CDR2 FQNNGV. CDR3 length: 15 residues. V lost 0 bases and J lost 4, with 7 bases in between. The CDR3 sequence is CASSLDSGYNSPLHF. For the CDR3, the DNA is TGTGCCAGCAGCTTAGACTCGGGGTATAATTCACCCCTCCACTTT.